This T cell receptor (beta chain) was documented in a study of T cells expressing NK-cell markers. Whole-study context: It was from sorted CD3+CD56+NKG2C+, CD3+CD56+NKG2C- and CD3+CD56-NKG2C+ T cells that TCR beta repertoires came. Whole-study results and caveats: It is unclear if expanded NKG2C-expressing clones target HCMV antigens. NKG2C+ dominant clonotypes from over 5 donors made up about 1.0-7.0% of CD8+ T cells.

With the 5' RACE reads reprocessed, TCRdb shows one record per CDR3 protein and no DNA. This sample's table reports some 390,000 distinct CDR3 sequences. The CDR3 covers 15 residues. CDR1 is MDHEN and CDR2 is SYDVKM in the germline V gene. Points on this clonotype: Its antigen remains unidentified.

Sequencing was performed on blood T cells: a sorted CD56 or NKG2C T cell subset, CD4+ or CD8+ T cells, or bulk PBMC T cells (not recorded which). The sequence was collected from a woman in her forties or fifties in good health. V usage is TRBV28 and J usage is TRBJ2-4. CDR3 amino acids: CASSSLVGAKNIQYF.